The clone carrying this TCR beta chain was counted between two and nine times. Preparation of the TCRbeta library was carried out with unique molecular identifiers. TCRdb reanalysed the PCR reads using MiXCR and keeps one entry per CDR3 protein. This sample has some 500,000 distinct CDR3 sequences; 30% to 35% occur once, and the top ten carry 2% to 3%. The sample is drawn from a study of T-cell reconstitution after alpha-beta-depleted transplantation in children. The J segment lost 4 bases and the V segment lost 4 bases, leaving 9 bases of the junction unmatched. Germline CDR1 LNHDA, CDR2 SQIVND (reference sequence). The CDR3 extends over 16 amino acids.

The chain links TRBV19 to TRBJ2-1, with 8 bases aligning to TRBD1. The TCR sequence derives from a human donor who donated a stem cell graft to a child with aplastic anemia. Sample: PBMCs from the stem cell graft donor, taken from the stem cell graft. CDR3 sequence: CASSTEDRVKYNEQFF. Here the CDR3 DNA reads TGTGCCAGTAGTACCGAGGACAGGGTAAAGTACAATGAGCAGTTCTTC.